This T cell receptor beta chain was retrieved from a study of metastatic and nonmetastatic thyroid tumors. Study details: Repertoire data that came from the blood and tumor or nodule tissue of malignant and benign thyroid patients were compared.

Study-wide results and caveats: The study reportedly found significantly higher TCR beta diversity in malignant thyroid tumors than benign nodules, in blood and tumor.

Thyroid surgery was preceded by no treatment in any patient. Authors' methods: Differences in CDR3 between clinicopathological groups were drawn on to build a classifier intended to discriminate distant-metastatic papillary thyroid cancer patients. TCRdb reprocessed the PCR reads via MiXCR. The V and J calls come from TCRdb's annotation, not from the publication. Here the sample spans tens of thousands of clones, approximately 13% being singletons. This clone was seen repeatedly, ten times or more. Its antigen is currently unknown. The junction had 5 bases not matched to a gene; V was cut back by 6 bases and J by 6 bases. The CDR3 runs 14 residues.

This TCR was sampled from a female donor with papillary thyroid cancer or a benign thyroid nodule (not recorded which). Some clones in this sample may be carry-over from other donors' samples. The chain is built from TRBV12-3 or TRBV12-4 and TRBJ1-4; the match to TRBD1 covers 9 bases. Specimen: blood. CDR3 sequence reads: CASSPGQGDEKLFF. CDR3 nucleotides: TGTGCCAGCAGCCCGGGACAGGGCGATGAAAAACTGTTTTTT.